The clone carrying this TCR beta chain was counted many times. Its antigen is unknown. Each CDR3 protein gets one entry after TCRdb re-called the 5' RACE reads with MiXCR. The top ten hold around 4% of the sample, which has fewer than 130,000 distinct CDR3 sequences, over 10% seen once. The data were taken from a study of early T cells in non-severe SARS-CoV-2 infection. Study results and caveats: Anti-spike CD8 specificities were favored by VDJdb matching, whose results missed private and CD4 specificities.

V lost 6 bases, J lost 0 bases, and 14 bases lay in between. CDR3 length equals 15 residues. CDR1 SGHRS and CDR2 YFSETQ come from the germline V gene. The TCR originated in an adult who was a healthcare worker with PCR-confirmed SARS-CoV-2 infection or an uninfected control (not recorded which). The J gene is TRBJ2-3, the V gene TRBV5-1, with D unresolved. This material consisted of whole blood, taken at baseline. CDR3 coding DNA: TGCGCCAGCAAGATACTGGGTTTTAGCACAGATACGCAGTATTTT. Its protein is CASKILGFSTDTQYF.